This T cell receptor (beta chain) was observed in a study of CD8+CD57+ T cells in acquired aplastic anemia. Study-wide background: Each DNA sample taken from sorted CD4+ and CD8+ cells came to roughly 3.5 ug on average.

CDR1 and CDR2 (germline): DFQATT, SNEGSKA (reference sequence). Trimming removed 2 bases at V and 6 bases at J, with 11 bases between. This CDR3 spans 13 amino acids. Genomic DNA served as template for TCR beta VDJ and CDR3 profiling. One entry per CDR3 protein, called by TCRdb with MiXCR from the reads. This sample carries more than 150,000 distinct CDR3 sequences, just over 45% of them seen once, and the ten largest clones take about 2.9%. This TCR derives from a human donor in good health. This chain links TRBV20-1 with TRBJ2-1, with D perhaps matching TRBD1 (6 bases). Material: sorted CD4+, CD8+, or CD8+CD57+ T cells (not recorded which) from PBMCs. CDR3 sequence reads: CSARSDSINEQFF. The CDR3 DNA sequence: TGCAGTGCTAGATCGGACAGTATCAATGAGCAGTTCTTC.